One and the same sample provided the 26 T cell receptor beta chains below, sequenced in a study of T cell changes during pregnancy in multiple sclerosis (dated by TCRdb to about 2019). Library construction relied on the immunoSEQ multiplex PCR assay. The immuneACCESS repertoire file appears here via TCRdb, limited to in-frame rearrangements. These files lack a portion of the clones; in checked studies, under half of the deficit traces to unresolved V genes, and the cause of the others is not known. The sample yields under 45,000 clones; less than 90% were counted once. The top ten constitute 0.9% to 1.5% of the sample. Sequenced material: CD4+ T cells from peripheral blood mononuclear cells, taken in the second trimester of pregnancy. All receptors come from a female donor with multiple sclerosis, enrolled in a pregnancy study.

V and J are TRBV10-3 and TRBJ1-2, with D possibly being TRBD1 (5 bases). This CDR3 is 12 amino acids long. Trimming shortened V by 10 bases and J by 2 bases, and 11 bases separated the two germline ends. Germline V gene data show CDR1 as ENHRY and CDR2 as SYGVKD. CDR3 in amino acids: CATETGNYGYTF. CDR3 sequence (DNA): TGTGCCACCGAAACAGGAAACTATGGCTACACCTTC.

V and J are TRBV2 and TRBJ2-2; 11 bases map to TRBD2. The CDR3 spans 17 residues. The ends lost 4 bases at V and 3 bases at J; junction bases unmatched: 7. Germline V lookup: CDR1 SNHLY, CDR2 FYNNEI. The CDR3 here is CASSGPLAGGHTGELFF. In DNA, the CDR3 is TGTGCCAGCAGTGGCCCCCTAGCGGGAGGACACACCGGGGAGCTGTTTTTT.

V usage is TRBV11-3 and J usage is TRBJ2-2; unclear D gene. Germline V gene sequence: CDR1 SGHNT, CDR2 YENEEA. This CDR3 contains 13 residues. Trimming stripped 1 base from V and 5 bases from J, with 5 bases between. CDR3 bases: TGTGCCAGCAGCTTAGTCCTTACCGGGGAGCTGTTTTTT. Residues: CASSLVLTGELFF.

J is TRBJ2-1 and V is TRBV4-2; D is possibly TRBD2 (5 bases). Looked up from germline, CDR1 is LGHNA and CDR2 is YNFKEQ. This CDR3 has 16 amino acids. V lost 0 bases and J lost 4, with 13 bases in between. This chain's CDR3 is CASSQDSERWYNEQFF. In DNA form, the CDR3 reads TGTGCCAGCAGCCAAGACTCCGAGCGGTGGTACAATGAGCAGTTCTTC.

The J gene is TRBJ2-1, the V gene TRBV7-2; TRBD2 aligns across 7 bases. The CDR3 consists of 15 residues. With 4 bases clipped from V and 3 bases from J, the junction kept 6 bases outside the gene matches. CDR1 and CDR2 (germline): SGHTA, FQGNSA. CDR3 DNA sequence: TGTGCCAGCAGCTCGGCCGGGGGGATCTACAATGAGCAGTTCTTC. Protein: CASSSAGGIYNEQFF.

This clone came up a few times. This chain uses TRBV19 with TRBJ2-3, with D possibly matching TRBD2 (5 bases). Trimming left V 6 bases short and J 0 bases short, with 10 bases between. This CDR3 has 14 residues. Germline V gene sequence: CDR1 LNHDA, CDR2 SQIVND (reference sequence). The CDR3 loop reads CASRTAVSTDTQYF. Written as DNA, the CDR3 is TGTGCCAGTAGAACAGCGGTTAGCACAGATACGCAGTATTTT.

CDR3 DNA sequence: TGTGCCAGCAGTTTATCAGGGGAACCTGGGGCCAACGTCCTGACTTTC. This gives the protein CASSLSGEPGANVLTF. The chain employs TRBV28 and TRBJ2-6; a possible D gene is TRBD1 (6 bases). V gave up 1 base and J gave up 2 bases, with 9 bases separating them. This CDR3 region has 16 residues. Germline CDR1 reads MDHEN; CDR2 reads SYDVKM.

The J gene is TRBJ1-2, the V gene TRBV27; 8 bases fit TRBD1. The CDR3 spans 15 residues. V was pared by 4 bases and J by 2 bases, with 6 bases of the junction left unmatched. CDR1 MNHEY and CDR2 SMNVEV come from the germline V gene (reference sequence). The CDR3: CASSSPGTGNYGYTF. The CDR3 region has the DNA TGTGCCAGCAGTTCCCCCGGGACAGGAAACTATGGCTACACCTTC.

The chain recombines TRBV7-6 with TRBJ1-1; maybe TRBD1 (5 bases). The germline gives CDR1 SGHVS, CDR2 FNYEAQ. The CDR3 has 14 amino acids. The ends were cut back, 2 bases at V and 2 bases at J, with 9 bases in the middle. In DNA, the CDR3 is TGTGCCAGCAGCTTAACAGGCGTTAACACTGAAGCTTTCTTT. Translation gives CASSLTGVNTEAFF.

The chain joins TRBV19 to TRBJ1-5; a weak D match, TRBD1 (6 bases). The CDR3 has 12 amino acids. Trimming removed 7 bases from V and 5 bases from J, with 9 bases in between. Germline CDR1 is LNHDA and CDR2 is SQIVND (reference sequence). As DNA, the CDR3 is TGTGCCAGTACCAGGGGTCATCAGCCCCAGCATTTT. This gives the protein CASTRGHQPQHF.

The chain couples TRBV6-5 to TRBJ1-1; 7 nucleotides match TRBD1. After removal of 2 bases from V and 4 bases from J, the junction contained 4 bases not matched to a gene. The germline V gene has CDR1 MNHEY and CDR2 SVGAGI. CDR3 length: 14 residues. The CDR3, as DNA: TGTGCCAGCAGTTACGCAGGGGGAGGCACTGAAGCTTTCTTT. This translates into CASSYAGGGTEAFF.

The V and J genes are TRBV5-5 and TRBJ2-7; 7 bases are a match to TRBD2. CDR3 length: 12 amino acids. The V gene end was trimmed by 5 bases and the J gene end by 5 bases; junction bases not matched to a gene: 4. CDR1 is SGHKS and CDR2 is YYEKEE in the germline V gene (reference sequence). The CDR3 DNA sequence: TGTGCCAGCAGGCTGGGAGGGGACGAGCAGTACTTC. It is translated as CASRLGGDEQYF.

The chain combines TRBV6-6 with TRBJ2-2; TRBD2 matches 8 bases. Unmatched junction bases numbered 7, after V lost 5 bases and J lost 8 bases. CDR1 MNHNY and CDR2 SVGAGI come from the germline V gene (reference sequence). The CDR3 sequence is 14 residues long. The CDR3 here is CASSRAGGVGELFF. The CDR3 DNA reads TGTGCCAGCAGTCGGGCGGGGGGAGTGGGGGAGCTGTTTTTT.

The V and J genes are TRBV5-1 and TRBJ2-6; TRBD1 might be the D (5 bases). The CDR3 has 15 amino acids. Germline CDR1 and CDR2: SGHRS and YFSETQ. Trimming removed 0 bases from V and 4 bases from J, with 8 bases in between. CDR3 residues: CASSLVGLGANVLTF. The CDR3 bases are TGCGCCAGCAGCTTGGTGGGGCTCGGGGCCAACGTCCTGACTTTC.

This clone was recorded once. The chain recombines TRBV19 with TRBJ2-4, with TRBD2 identical over 14 bases. This CDR3 contains 19 residues. CDR1 is LNHDA and CDR2 is SQIVND in the germline V gene (reference sequence). V shed 5 bases, J shed 2 bases, and the junction held 11 bases outside the gene matches. The CDR3 region is CASSFRTGTSGSTKNIQYF. DNA for the CDR3: TGTGCCAGTAGTTTCCGAACCGGGACTAGCGGGAGTACCAAAAACATTCAGTACTTC.

This chain joins TRBV28 and TRBJ2-5; 7 nucleotides agree with TRBD2. Trimming cost V 5 bases and J 4 bases; bases outside gene matches: 4. The CDR3 runs to 13 residues. Germline assignment: CDR1 MDHEN and CDR2 SYDVKM. CDR3 coding DNA: TGTGCCAGCAGTAGACTAGCAAGAGAGACCCAGTACTTC. The encoded protein is CASSRLARETQYF.

The V call is TRBV29-1, the J call TRBJ2-7; 9 nucleotides align to TRBD1. With V trimmed by 6 bases and J by 7 bases, 7 bases remained unmatched. The CDR3 has 12 residues. The germline V gene has CDR1 SQVTM and CDR2 ANQGSEA. DNA for the CDR3: TGCAGCGTCGGGACAGGGATGGGGGAGCAGTACTTC. As protein: CSVGTGMGEQYF.

V gene TRBV6-5 combines with J gene TRBJ1-1, with D possibly TRBD1 on 5 matching bases. This CDR3 is built from 15 residues. The V gene's germline CDR1 is MNHEY and CDR2 SVGAGI. The V end lost 0 bases, the J end lost 1 base, and 9 bases lay between the germline ends. The CDR3 DNA follows: TGTGCCAGCAGTTACTCGAGGGGAGGGAACACTGAAGCTTTCTTT. It encodes CASSYSRGGNTEAFF.

The chain links TRBV18 to TRBJ2-5; tentatively, D is TRBD1 (6 bases). The germline V gene has CDR1 KGHSH and CDR2 LQKENI. V was trimmed by 3 bases and J by 5 bases, leaving 13 bases between them. The CDR3 extends over 14 amino acids. Written as DNA, the CDR3 is TGTGCCAGCTCACCCGACAGGTCGAGGGAGACCCAGTACTTC. Its translation: CASSPDRSRETQYF.

The CDR3 DNA reads as TGTGCCAGCAGTCCCCCCCCGTTCGGAGCAAACTATGGCTACACCTTC. Its translation: CASSPPPFGANYGYTF. The chain has TRBV27 and TRBJ1-2; unclear D gene. With 5 bases removed from V and 2 bases from J, the gap between germline ends came to 18 bases. This CDR3 region has 16 residues. Germline assignment: CDR1 MNHEY and CDR2 SMNVEV (reference sequence).

The chain joins TRBV5-1 to TRBJ1-1, with D tentatively TRBD1 (6 bases). In germline, CDR1 is SGHRS, CDR2 YFSETQ. The CDR3 sequence is 14 residues long. Between the trimmed V and J ends, which lost 3 bases and 1 base, there was a span of 10 bases. The CDR3 reads CASSWGHSNTEAFF. The DNA of the CDR3 is TGCGCCAGCAGCTGGGGACACTCGAACACTGAAGCTTTCTTT. The entire variable domain, with the rest obtained from reference TRBV5-1 and TRBJ1-1, is as follows: KAGVTQTPRYLIKTRGQQVTLSCSPISGHRSVSWYQQTPGQGLQFLFEYFSETQRNKGNFPGRFSGRQFSNSRSEMNVSTLELGDSALYLCASSWGHSNTEAFFGQGTRLTVV.

J is TRBJ2-2 and V is TRBV7-6; 9 bases are shared with TRBD2. Looked up from germline, CDR1 is SGHVS and CDR2 is FNYEAQ. V lost 4 bases and J lost 4; bases outside the gene matches: 7. The CDR3 sequence is 16 residues long. The CDR3: CASSSIAGDGTGELFF. CDR3 coding DNA: TGTGCCAGCAGCTCGATAGCGGGAGATGGCACCGGGGAGCTGTTTTTT.

This clone occurred a few times. This chain links TRBV28 with TRBJ1-4; TRBD1 matches 9 bases. Germline values: CDR1 MDHEN, CDR2 SYDVKM. The CDR3 runs 17 residues. The trim removed 2 bases at V and 15 bases at J, leaving 19 bases unmatched. For the CDR3, the DNA is TGTGCCAGCAGTTTAGCTTCAGGCGGGACAGGGTTACGGCTGTTGTTTTTT. This codes for CASSLASGGTGLRLLFF. The entire variable domain, with the rest obtained from reference TRBV28 and TRBJ1-4, is as follows: DVKVTQSSRYLVKRTGEKVFLECVQDMDHENMFWYRQDPGLGLRLIYFSYDVKMKEKGDIPEGYSVSREKKERFSLILESASTNQTSMYLCASSLASGGTGLRLLFFGSGTQLSVL.

The V gene is TRBV9, the J gene TRBJ2-7; no definite D call. The CDR3 covers 14 residues. V gave up 4 bases and J gave up 2 bases, with 13 bases separating them. Germline V gene data show CDR1 as SGDLS and CDR2 as YYNGEE. CDR3 in DNA: TGTGCCAGCAGCCCCAACTACAAAACCTACGAGCAGTACTTC. This translates into CASSPNYKTYEQYF.

The V call is TRBV5-1, the J call TRBJ2-2; the match to TRBD2 covers 9 bases. The CDR3 extends over 15 amino acids. After removal of 4 bases from V and 4 bases from J, the junction contained 5 bases not matched to a gene. Looked up from germline, CDR1 is SGHRS and CDR2 is YFSETQ. CDR3 in DNA: TGCGCCAGCAGCCCTAGCGGGAAGTCCACCGGGGAGCTGTTTTTT. Amino acids: CASSPSGKSTGELFF.

Concerning this clone: Other DNA sequences in the same sample also yield this CDR3. V gene TRBV7-9 combines with J gene TRBJ1-2; 7 bases agree with TRBD1. The CDR3 covers 12 residues. Germline loops: CDR1 SEHNR, CDR2 FQNEAQ (reference sequence). V was clipped by 3 bases and J by 7 bases; unmatched bases: 2. CDR3 nucleotides: TGTGCCAGCAGCTTCAACAGGGGTGGCTACACCTTC. This encodes CASSFNRGGYTF.